This note documents a single TCR beta chain sequence. The CDR3 spans 17 residues. V gave up 4 bases and J gave up 0 bases; unmatched junction bases: 9. Germline V CDR1 and CDR2: LNHDA, SQIVND (reference sequence). The data belong to a study of blood T cell repertoires in COVID-19. Cohort allocation depended upon clinical history that participants reported. Sequencing used immunoSEQ multiplex PCR; TCRdb keeps in-frame clones, though not all of them. This repertoire shows around 300,000 clones, about 85% found once; its top ten account for about 3%. Sequencing was done on a sample of PBMCs or T cells enriched from blood (not recorded which). This TCR came from a woman aged 50 to 60 who had recovered from COVID-19. The V call is TRBV19, the J call TRBJ1-5; 7 bases agree with TRBD1. The CDR3 DNA sequence: TGTGCCAGTAGTACCCCGGGACAGAAATATAGCAATCAGCCCCAGCATTTT. Amino acids: CASSTPGQKYSNQPQHF.